Described below is a single TCR beta chain sequence and its context. Different DNA sequences within this sample yield the same CDR3. This specimen comes from a study of blood T cell repertoires in COVID-19. Study-level background: Sample material is recorded as cDNA or gDNA derived from T cells, B-cell-depleted T cells, or PBMCs.

This CDR3 comprises 14 residues. The trim removed 4 bases at V and 1 base at J, leaving 4 bases unmatched. CDR1 is SGHNT and CDR2 is YYREEE in the germline V gene (reference sequence). The protocol was immunoSEQ multiplex PCR, while the TCRdb copy is restricted to in-frame clones and leaves out a portion. The sample includes 250,000 to 400,000 clones, 90% of them seen just once. The rearrangement links TRBV5-4 to TRBJ2-7; 8 bases line up with TRBD2. The source is a young woman with COVID-19, enrolled during active disease. Source material: peripheral blood. DNA of the CDR3: TGTGCCAGCAGCCTTACTAGCGGATCCTACGAGCAGTACTTC. Translating gives CASSLTSGSYEQYF. Supplemented by reference TRBV5-4 and TRBJ2-7, the full variable domain reads ETGVTQSPTHLIKTRGQQVTLRCSSQSGHNTVSWYQQALGQGPQFIFQYYREEENGRGNFPPRFSGLQFPNYSSELNVNALELDDSALYLCASSLTSGSYEQYFGPGTRLTVT.